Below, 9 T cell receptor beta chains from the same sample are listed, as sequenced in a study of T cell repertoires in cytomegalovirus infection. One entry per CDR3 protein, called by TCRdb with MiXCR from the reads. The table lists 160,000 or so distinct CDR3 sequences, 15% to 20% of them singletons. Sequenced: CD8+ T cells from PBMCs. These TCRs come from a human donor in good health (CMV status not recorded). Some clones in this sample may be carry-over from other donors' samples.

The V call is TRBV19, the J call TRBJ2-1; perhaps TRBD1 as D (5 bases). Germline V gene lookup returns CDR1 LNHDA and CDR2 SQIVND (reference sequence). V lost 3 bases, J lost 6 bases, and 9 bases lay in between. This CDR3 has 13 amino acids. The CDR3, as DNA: TGTGCCAGTAGTATTAACAGGCGCAATGAGCAGTTCTTC. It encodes CASSINRRNEQFF.

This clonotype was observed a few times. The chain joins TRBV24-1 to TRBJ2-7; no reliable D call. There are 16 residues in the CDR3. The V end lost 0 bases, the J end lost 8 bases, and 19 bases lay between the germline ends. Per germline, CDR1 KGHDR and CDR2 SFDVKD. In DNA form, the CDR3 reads TGTGCCACCAGTGATTTGGACCTCCCCATACCCGTTCAGCAGTACTTC. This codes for CATSDLDLPIPVQQYF.

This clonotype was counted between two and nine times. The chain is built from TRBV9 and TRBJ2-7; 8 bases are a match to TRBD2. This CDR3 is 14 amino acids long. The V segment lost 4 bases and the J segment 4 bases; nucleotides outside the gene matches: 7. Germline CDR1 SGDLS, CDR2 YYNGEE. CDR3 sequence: CASSPGGGRYEQYF. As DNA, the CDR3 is TGTGCCAGCAGCCCCGGGGGGGGGAGATACGAGCAGTACTTC.

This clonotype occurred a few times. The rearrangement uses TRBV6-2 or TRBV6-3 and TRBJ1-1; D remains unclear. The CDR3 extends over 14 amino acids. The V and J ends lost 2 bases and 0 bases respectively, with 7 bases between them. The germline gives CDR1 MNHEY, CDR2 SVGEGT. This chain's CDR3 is CASSYAGMNTEAFF. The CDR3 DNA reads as TGTGCCAGCAGTTACGCAGGAATGAACACTGAAGCTTTCTTT.

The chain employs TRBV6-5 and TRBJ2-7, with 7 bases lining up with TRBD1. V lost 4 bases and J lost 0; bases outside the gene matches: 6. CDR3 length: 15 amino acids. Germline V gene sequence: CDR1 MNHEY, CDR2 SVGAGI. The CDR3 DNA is TGTGCCAGCAGTTTGACAGGGCCCAGCTCCTACGAGCAGTACTTC. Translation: CASSLTGPSSYEQYF.

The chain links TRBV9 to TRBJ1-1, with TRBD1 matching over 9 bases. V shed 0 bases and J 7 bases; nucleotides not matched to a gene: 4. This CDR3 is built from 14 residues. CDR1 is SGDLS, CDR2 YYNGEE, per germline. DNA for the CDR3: TGTGCCAGCAGCGTAGAAGGACAGGGGAATGAAGCTTTCTTT. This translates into CASSVEGQGNEAFF.

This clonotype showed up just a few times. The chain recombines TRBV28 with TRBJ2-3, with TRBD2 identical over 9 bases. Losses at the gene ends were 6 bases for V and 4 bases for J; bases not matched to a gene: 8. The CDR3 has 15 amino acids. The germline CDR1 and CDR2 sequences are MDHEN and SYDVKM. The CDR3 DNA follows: TGTGCCAGCAGCCAAGCGGGAGGCGGGGCAGATACGCAGTATTTT. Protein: CASSQAGGGADTQYF.

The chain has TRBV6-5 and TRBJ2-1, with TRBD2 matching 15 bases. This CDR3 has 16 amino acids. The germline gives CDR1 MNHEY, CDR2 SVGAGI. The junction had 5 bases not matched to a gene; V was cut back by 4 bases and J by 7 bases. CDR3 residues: CASSFGTSGRSNEQFF. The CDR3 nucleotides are TGTGCCAGCAGTTTCGGGACTAGCGGGAGGAGTAATGAGCAGTTCTTC.

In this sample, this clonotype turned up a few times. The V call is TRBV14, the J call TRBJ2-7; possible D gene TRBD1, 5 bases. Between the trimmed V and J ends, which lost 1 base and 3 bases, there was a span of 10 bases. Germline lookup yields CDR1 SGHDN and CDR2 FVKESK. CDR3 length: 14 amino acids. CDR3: CASSQGWGGYEQYF. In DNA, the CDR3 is TGTGCCAGCAGCCAAGGGTGGGGCGGCTACGAGCAGTACTTC. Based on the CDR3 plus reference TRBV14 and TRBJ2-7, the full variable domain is EAGVTQFPSHSVIEKGQTVTLRCDPISGHDNLYWYRRVMGKEIKFLLHFVKESKQDESGMPNNRFLAERTGGTYSTLKVQPAELEDSGVYFCASSQGWGGYEQYFGPGTRLTVT.